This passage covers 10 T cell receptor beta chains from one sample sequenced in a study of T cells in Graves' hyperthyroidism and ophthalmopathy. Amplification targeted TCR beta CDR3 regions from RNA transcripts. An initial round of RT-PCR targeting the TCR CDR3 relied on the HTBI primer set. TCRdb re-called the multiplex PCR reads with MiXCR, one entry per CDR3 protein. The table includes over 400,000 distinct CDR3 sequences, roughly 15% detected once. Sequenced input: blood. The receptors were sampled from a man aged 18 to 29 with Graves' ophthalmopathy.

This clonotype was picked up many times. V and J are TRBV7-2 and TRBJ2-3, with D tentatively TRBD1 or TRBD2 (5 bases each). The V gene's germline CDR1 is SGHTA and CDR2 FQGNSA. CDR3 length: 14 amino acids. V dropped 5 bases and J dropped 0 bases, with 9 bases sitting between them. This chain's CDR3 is CASSPGPSTDTQYF. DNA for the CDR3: TGTGCCAGCAGCCCGGGACCCAGCACAGATACGCAGTATTTT.

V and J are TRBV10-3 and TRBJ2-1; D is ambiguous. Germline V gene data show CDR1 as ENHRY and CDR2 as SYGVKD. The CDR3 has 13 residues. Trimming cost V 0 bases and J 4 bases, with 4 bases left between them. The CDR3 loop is CAISESPYNEQFF. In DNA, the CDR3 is TGTGCCATCAGTGAGTCCCCGTACAATGAGCAGTTCTTC.

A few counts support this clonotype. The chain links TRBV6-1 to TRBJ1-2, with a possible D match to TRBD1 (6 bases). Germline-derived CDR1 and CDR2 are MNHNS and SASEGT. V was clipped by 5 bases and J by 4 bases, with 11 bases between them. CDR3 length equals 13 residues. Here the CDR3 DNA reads TGTGCCAGCAGTACCCCCAGGGGCTATGGCTACACCTTC. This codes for CASSTPRGYGYTF.

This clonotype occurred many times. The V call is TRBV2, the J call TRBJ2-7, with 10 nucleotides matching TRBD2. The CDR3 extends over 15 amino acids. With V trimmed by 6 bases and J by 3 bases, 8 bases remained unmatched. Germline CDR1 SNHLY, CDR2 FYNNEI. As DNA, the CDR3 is TGTGCCAGCAGACATCCGGGACTAGCGAACTACGAGCAGTACTTC. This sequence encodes CASRHPGLANYEQYF.

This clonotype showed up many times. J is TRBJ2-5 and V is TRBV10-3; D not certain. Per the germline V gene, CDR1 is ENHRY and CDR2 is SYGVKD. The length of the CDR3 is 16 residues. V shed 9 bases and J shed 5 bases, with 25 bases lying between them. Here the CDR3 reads CAILARRAHPYETQYF. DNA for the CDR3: TGTGCCATTCTCGCAAGGCGCGCTCACCCCTACGAGACCCAGTACTTC.

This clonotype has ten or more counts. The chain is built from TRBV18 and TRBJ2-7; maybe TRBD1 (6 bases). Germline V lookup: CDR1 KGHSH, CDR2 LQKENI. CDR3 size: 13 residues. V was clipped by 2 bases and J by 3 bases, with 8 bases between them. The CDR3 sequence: CASSPGQLYEQYF. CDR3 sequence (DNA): TGTGCCAGCTCACCAGGACAGCTCTACGAGCAGTACTTC. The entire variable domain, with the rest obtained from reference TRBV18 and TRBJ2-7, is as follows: NAGVMQNPRHLVRRRGQEARLRCSPMKGHSHVYWYRQLPEEGLKFMVYLQKENIIDESGMPKERFSAEFPKEGPSILRIQQVVRGDSAAYFCASSPGQLYEQYFGPGTRLTVT.

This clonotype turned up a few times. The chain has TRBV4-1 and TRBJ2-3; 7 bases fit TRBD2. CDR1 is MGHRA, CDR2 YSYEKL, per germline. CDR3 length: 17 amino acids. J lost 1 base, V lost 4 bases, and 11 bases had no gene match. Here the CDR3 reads CASSRVRRERGTDTQYF. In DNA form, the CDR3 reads TGCGCCAGCAGCCGAGTAAGGCGGGAGAGGGGCACAGATACGCAGTATTTT.

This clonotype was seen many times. The chain's CDR3 is CASALLGGTEAFF. In DNA form, the CDR3 reads TGTGCCAGCGCCCTCCTCGGGGGCACTGAAGCTTTCTTT. The V call is TRBV6-1, the J call TRBJ1-1; D might be TRBD1 (5 bases). The CDR3 sequence is 13 residues long. Germline assignment: CDR1 MNHNS and CDR2 SASEGT. Trimming cost V 8 bases and J 4 bases, with 14 bases left between them.

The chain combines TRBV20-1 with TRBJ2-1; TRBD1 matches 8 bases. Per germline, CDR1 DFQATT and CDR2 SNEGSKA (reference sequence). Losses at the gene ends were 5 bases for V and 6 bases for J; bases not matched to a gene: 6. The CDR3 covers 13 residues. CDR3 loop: CSAQRDRLNEQFF. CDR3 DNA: TGCAGTGCTCAACGGGACAGGCTCAATGAGCAGTTCTTC.

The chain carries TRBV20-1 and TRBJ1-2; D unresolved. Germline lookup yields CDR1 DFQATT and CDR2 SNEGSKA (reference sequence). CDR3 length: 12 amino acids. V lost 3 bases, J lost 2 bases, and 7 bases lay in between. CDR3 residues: CSASEQNYGYTF. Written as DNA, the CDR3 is TGCAGTGCTAGCGAACAAAACTATGGCTACACCTTC.